This TCR beta chain originates from a study of B cell selection in AIRE deficiency. Regarding the study as a whole: Patient Tconv and Treg cells showed healthy-like TCRBV usage, CDR3 length, diversity.

Concerning this clone itself: The antigen is unknown.

CDR1 is SGHVS, CDR2 FNYEAQ, per germline. The CDR3 is 12 amino acids. Trimming removed 5 bases at V and 2 bases at J, with 6 bases between. Measured with immunoSEQ multiplex PCR; TCRdb has only the in-frame clones, and not every one. The sample has 20,000 or so clones, nearly 95% seen once; the top ten hold approximately 1.5%. Regulatory T cells were sorted as CD4+CD25hiCD127low/negative cells. The genes are TRBV7-6 and TRBJ2-5; D is uncertain. The clonotype comes from a human donor in good health. Sequenced material: CD4+CD25+ Tregs sorted from PBMCs. DNA for the CDR3: TGTGCCAGCAGCCGACGTCAAGAGACCCAGTACTTC. Protein: CASSRRQETQYF.